This TCR beta chain appears in the sequencing data of a study of blood T cell repertoires in COVID-19. V shed 5 bases and J 4 bases; nucleotides not matched to a gene: 7. This CDR3 comprises 14 residues. The germline V gene encodes CDR1 MDHEN and CDR2 SYDVKM. Repertoires were generated with immunoSEQ multiplex PCR, while TCRdb's copy carries only in-frame clones and drops some. The sample lists 210,000 or so clones; roughly 90% were seen once. Sequenced material: peripheral blood. This TCR was recovered from a woman between 40 and 55 years old with acute or convalescent COVID-19. The rearrangement uses TRBV28 and TRBJ2-7, with 8 bases lining up with TRBD1. CDR3 in amino acids: CASSELRDRYEQYV. The CDR3 DNA is TGTGCCAGCAGTGAATTGCGGGACAGGTACGAGCAGTACGTC.